The 30 T cell receptor beta chains presented below share a single source sample, sequenced in a study of response to subunit inactivated influenza vaccine. Using its own MiXCR run on the RT-PCR reads, TCRdb lists one record per CDR3 protein. The data hold around 480,000 distinct CDR3 sequences, with approximately 11% observed a single time. The sample in question was PBMCs from blood, obtained 45 days after vaccination. Receptors were obtained from a man in his fifties who received an inactivated influenza vaccine.

This clonotype was picked up many times. The rearrangement uses TRBV7-9 and TRBJ2-3, with TRBD1 matching over 9 bases. Per the germline V gene, CDR1 is SEHNR and CDR2 is FQNEAQ (reference sequence). V lost 5 bases to trimming and J lost 3 bases; unmatched junction nucleotides: 9. CDR3 length: 16 residues. CDR3 DNA sequence: TGTGCCAGCAGCCCAGGACAGGGGAAGGATACAGATACGCAGTATTTT. Protein product: CASSPGQGKDTDTQYF.

Only a few counts were recorded for this clonotype. The rearrangement links TRBV12-3 or TRBV12-4 to TRBJ1-1; TRBD1 is a possible D gene (5 bases). V shed 6 bases and J shed 10 bases, with 24 bases lying between them. The CDR3 spans 15 residues. CDR3 sequence: CASSPTPQERSGAFF. For the CDR3, the DNA is TGTGCCAGCAGCCCTACGCCACAGGAAAGATCGGGAGCTTTCTTT.

V usage is TRBV11-2 and J usage is TRBJ2-1, with no clear D. Germline CDR1 and CDR2: SGHAT and FQNNGV. Between the trimmed V and J ends, which lost 0 bases and 8 bases, there was a span of 14 bases. The CDR3 covers 15 residues. CDR3 sequence reads: CASSLDGKGSDEQFF. In DNA, the CDR3 is TGTGCCAGCAGCTTAGATGGAAAGGGATCCGATGAGCAGTTCTTC.

The rearrangement joins TRBV5-1 to TRBJ1-1, with D uncertain. V dropped 7 bases and J dropped 0 bases, with 10 bases sitting between them. Germline V lookup: CDR1 SGHRS, CDR2 YFSETQ. The CDR3 has 13 residues. As DNA, the CDR3 is TGCGCCAGCCGTAGACAAATGAACACTGAAGCTTTCTTT. As protein: CASRRQMNTEAFF.

This clonotype occurred many times. This sequence joins TRBV20-1 and TRBJ2-7; 9 positions agree with TRBD1. CDR1 and CDR2 (germline): DFQATT, SNEGSKA (reference sequence). V gave up 5 bases and J gave up 3 bases; unmatched junction bases: 8. This CDR3 region has 14 residues. In DNA form, the CDR3 reads TGCAGTGCTTCAACCGGGACAGGGATCTACGAGCAGTACTTC. Encoded protein: CSASTGTGIYEQYF.

This clonotype was seen only a few times. V gene TRBV5-1 combines with J gene TRBJ1-1; perhaps TRBD1 as D (5 bases). The CDR3 has 14 residues. Trimming removed 1 base from V and 3 bases from J, with 10 bases in between. Germline V gives CDR1 SGHRS, CDR2 YFSETQ. The CDR3 here is CASSLWGPDTEAFF. DNA for the CDR3: TGCGCCAGCAGCTTGTGGGGACCCGACACTGAAGCTTTCTTT.

This clonotype was seen more than once but under ten times. The junction departs from germline at one end; a sequencing error may be responsible. V usage is TRBV7-9 and J usage is TRBJ2-5, with D maybe TRBD1 (7 bases). This CDR3 spans 15 amino acids. The V gene's germline CDR1 is SEHNR and CDR2 FQNEAQ (reference sequence). The CDR3 nucleotides read TGTGTCAGCAGCTTAGGGGGGACAGTACAAGAGACCCAGTACTTC. It specifies CVSSLGGTVQETQYF.

This clonotype came up many times. This rearrangement joins TRBV29-1 to TRBJ2-5; 9 bases map to TRBD2. This CDR3 region has 15 residues. Germline V CDR1 and CDR2: SQVTM, ANQGSEA. V gave up 5 bases and J gave up 2 bases; unmatched junction bases: 9. The CDR3 region is CSVKTLAGIQETQYF. The CDR3 nucleotides read TGCAGCGTTAAGACACTAGCGGGTATACAAGAGACCCAGTACTTC.

Only a few counts were recorded for this clonotype. This rearrangement joins TRBV7-9 to TRBJ1-1; D is possibly TRBD1 (5 bases). Germline assignment: CDR1 SEHNR and CDR2 FQNEAQ (reference sequence). The CDR3 extends over 16 amino acids. Trimming removed 3 bases at V and 1 base at J, with 15 bases between. CDR3 region: CASSFSPGTGNTEAFF. In nucleotides, the CDR3 is TGTGCCAGCAGCTTTAGTCCCGGGACGGGGAACACTGAAGCTTTCTTT.

This rearrangement joins TRBV5-1 to TRBJ2-3; D is uncertain. There are 15 residues in the CDR3. Germline V gene sequence: CDR1 SGHRS, CDR2 YFSETQ. Trimming stripped 0 bases from V and 0 bases from J, with 8 bases between. This chain's CDR3 is CASSLDGPSTDTQYF. The CDR3 nucleotides are TGCGCCAGCAGCTTGGACGGTCCTAGCACAGATACGCAGTATTTT.

This clonotype was counted between two and nine times. This chain's CDR3 is CASSLAYRRETQYF. CDR3 DNA sequence: TGTGCCAGCAGCTTAGCATATAGGCGAGAGACCCAGTACTTC. The chain recombines TRBV7-2 with TRBJ2-5; D remains ambiguous. The CDR3 has 14 amino acids. Germline V gives CDR1 SGHTA, CDR2 FQGNSA. The V end was cut by 0 bases, the J end by 4 bases, with 9 bases between. Full variable domain (rest looked up from reference TRBV7-2 and TRBJ2-5): GAGVSQSPSNKVTEKGKDVELRCDPISGHTALYWYRQSLGQGLEFLIYFQGNSAPDKSGLPSDRFSAERTGGSVSTLTIQRTQQEDSAVYLCASSLAYRRETQYFGPGTRLLVL.

This clonotype was counted many times. V gene TRBV7-2 combines with J gene TRBJ1-2, with TRBD1 as a possible D gene (6 bases). Trimming stripped 5 bases from V and 4 bases from J, with 14 bases between. Per the germline V gene, CDR1 is SGHTA and CDR2 is FQGNSA. The CDR3 has 14 residues. The CDR3 DNA is TGTGCCAGCAGCCCGGACAGCTCTCCCTATGGCTACACCTTC. Encoded protein: CASSPDSSPYGYTF.

The rearrangement links TRBV2 to TRBJ1-1; D not resolved. The germline CDR1 and CDR2 sequences are SNHLY and FYNNEI. The CDR3 covers 12 residues. V lost 5 bases and J 8 bases, leaving 12 bases between the germline ends. The CDR3 region is CASSPLPLEAFF. CDR3 nucleotides: TGTGCCAGCAGTCCCTTGCCCCTAGAAGCTTTCTTT.

The sample holds a few counts of this clonotype. This sequence joins TRBV5-1 and TRBJ2-2, with a tentative D call TRBD1 (5 bases). The ends were cut back, 6 bases at V and 0 bases at J, with 12 bases in the middle. The germline V gene encodes CDR1 SGHRS and CDR2 YFSETQ. This CDR3 region has 15 residues. CDR3 sequence reads: CASMFGASNTGELFF. DNA of the CDR3: TGCGCCAGCATGTTTGGGGCTTCGAACACCGGGGAGCTGTTTTTT.

In its sample, this clonotype was seen many times. The V gene is TRBV5-1, the J gene TRBJ2-2; 7 nucleotides agree with TRBD2. In germline, CDR1 is SGHRS, CDR2 YFSETQ. Losses at the gene ends were 0 bases for V and 0 bases for J; bases not matched to a gene: 2. The CDR3 covers 16 residues. CDR3 in amino acids: CASSLEAGANTGELFF. The DNA for the CDR3 is TGCGCCAGCAGCTTGGAGGCGGGAGCGAACACCGGGGAGCTGTTTTTT.

This rearrangement joins TRBV6-1 to TRBJ2-1; D is perhaps TRBD2 (6 bases). The CDR3 has 13 amino acids. V was shortened by 5 bases and J by 13 bases, with 18 bases between the two germline ends. CDR1 is MNHNS, CDR2 SASEGT, per germline. As DNA, the CDR3 is TGTGCCAGCAGTCCCGGGACCGAGGGAGGCCAGTTCTTC. Its protein is CASSPGTEGGQFF.

The gene calls are TRBV20-1 and TRBJ2-3; D may be TRBD1 or TRBD2 (5 bases each). This CDR3 region has 13 residues. V dropped 4 bases and J dropped 6 bases, with 14 bases sitting between them. CDR1 DFQATT and CDR2 SNEGSKA come from the germline V gene (reference sequence). CDR3 nucleotides: TGCAGTGCTATAAGGGACCCTAGCGATACGCAGTATTTT. It translates to CSAIRDPSDTQYF.

V gene TRBV29-1 combines with J gene TRBJ2-1, with TRBD2 matching 11 bases. V shed 2 bases, J shed 0 bases, and the junction held 6 bases outside the gene matches. Germline V CDR1 and CDR2: SQVTM, ANQGSEA. The CDR3 runs 17 residues. The CDR3 reads CSVELAGGWSSYNEQFF. The CDR3 nucleotides read TGCAGCGTTGAACTAGCGGGGGGATGGAGCTCCTACAATGAGCAGTTCTTC.

Only a few counts were recorded for this clonotype. The chain uses TRBV7-3 and TRBJ2-5, with no clear D. Germline CDR1 SGHTA, CDR2 FQGTGA. CDR3 size: 14 residues. V lost 5 bases and J lost 1, with 11 bases in between. The DNA for the CDR3 is TGTGCCAGCAGCCCTAGTCCCCGCCAAGAGACCCAGTACTTC. This codes for CASSPSPRQETQYF.

This clonotype appeared many times. The gene calls are TRBV20-1 and TRBJ2-7; 7 bases fit TRBD1. The CDR3 length is 13 residues. CDR1 DFQATT and CDR2 SNEGSKA come from the germline V gene (reference sequence). Trimming at V came to 2 bases and at J to 0 bases, leaving 1 base not matched to a gene. The CDR3 region is CSARRTGSYEQYF. The CDR3 region has the DNA TGCAGTGCTAGACGGACAGGCTCCTACGAGCAGTACTTC.

V gene TRBV15 combines with J gene TRBJ2-1, with TRBD2 matching 9 bases. This CDR3 comprises 16 residues. Per the germline V gene, CDR1 is LNHNV and CDR2 is YYDKDF (reference sequence). V dropped 1 base and J dropped 3; count of bases not matched to a gene: 4. The CDR3 is CATSRGLAVHYNEQFF. DNA for the CDR3: TGTGCCACCAGCAGAGGACTAGCGGTCCACTACAATGAGCAGTTCTTC.

This clonotype was seen many times. The chain uses TRBV5-1 and TRBJ2-7; D ambiguous. Trimming took off 0 bases at V and 7 bases at J, with 14 bases between the two ends. This CDR3 region has 14 residues. Germline CDR1 SGHRS, CDR2 YFSETQ. The CDR3 nucleotides read TGCGCCAGCAGCTTGGACGGTGGGGTCCGGGAGCAGTACTTC. It is translated as CASSLDGGVREQYF.

The chain joins TRBV7-9 to TRBJ2-4; no firm D call. V shed 4 bases and J shed 5 bases, with 18 bases lying between them. Germline V gene lookup returns CDR1 SEHNR and CDR2 FQNEAQ (reference sequence). This CDR3 is built from 16 residues. The CDR3 protein is CASSYPGAQAENIQYF. DNA for the CDR3: TGTGCCAGCAGCTATCCCGGTGCCCAGGCCGAAAACATTCAGTACTTC.

This sequence joins TRBV19 and TRBJ2-7; possible D gene TRBD1, 5 bases. The CDR3 contains 15 residues. With 6 bases removed from V and 2 bases from J, the gap between germline ends came to 17 bases. Germline V CDR1 and CDR2: LNHDA, SQIVND (reference sequence). The CDR3 spells CASRYSWQGTYEQYF. The CDR3 region has the DNA TGTGCCAGTAGATATAGTTGGCAGGGCACCTACGAGCAGTACTTC.

This clonotype was observed at least ten times. This sequence joins TRBV4-3 and TRBJ2-7; 8 bases match TRBD2. Germline CDR1 and CDR2: LGHNA and YSLEER. Trimming at V came to 5 bases and at J to 3 bases, leaving 6 bases not matched to a gene. The CDR3 consists of 14 residues. CDR3 sequence reads: CASSKSGSLYEQYF. In DNA, the CDR3 is TGCGCCAGCAGCAAGAGCGGGAGTCTCTACGAGCAGTACTTC.

This clonotype was seen at least ten times. This sequence joins TRBV11-2 and TRBJ2-3; 11 bases align to TRBD2. Germline loops: CDR1 SGHAT, CDR2 FQNNGV. The CDR3 runs to 15 residues. After removal of 3 bases from V and 2 bases from J, the junction contained 1 base not matched to a gene. CDR3 DNA: TGTGCCAGCAGCTTTAGCGGGAGGGCCACAGATACGCAGTATTTT. This encodes CASSFSGRATDTQYF.

There are a few counts of this clonotype. This rearrangement joins TRBV14 to TRBJ2-2; D is perhaps TRBD1 (6 bases). From germline, CDR1 is SGHDN and CDR2 FVKESK. The CDR3 sequence is 17 residues long. Trimming took off 0 bases at V and 7 bases at J, with 18 bases between the two ends. The CDR3 nucleotides are TGTGCCAGCAGCCAAGATAGGGGGACGACTATTGACGGGGAGCTGTTTTTT. It specifies CASSQDRGTTIDGELFF. Based on the CDR3 plus reference TRBV14 and TRBJ2-2, the full variable domain is EAGVTQFPSHSVIEKGQTVTLRCDPISGHDNLYWYRRVMGKEIKFLLHFVKESKQDESGMPNNRFLAERTGGTYSTLKVQPAELEDSGVYFCASSQDRGTTIDGELFFGEGSRLTVL.

The chain employs TRBV20-1 and TRBJ2-1, with D possibly being TRBD2 (6 bases). Between the trimmed V and J ends, which lost 0 bases and 8 bases, there was a span of 14 bases. The CDR3 contains 14 residues. CDR1 is DFQATT and CDR2 is SNEGSKA in the germline V gene (reference sequence). In DNA form, the CDR3 reads TGCAGTGCTAGAGAGTTAACTAGCATGGATGAGCAGTTCTTC. Protein: CSARELTSMDEQFF.

DNA for the CDR3: TGCGCCAGCAGCTTAAAGGGGACTAGCAGTTGGGGCACAGATACGCAGTATTTT. Amino acids: CASSLKGTSSWGTDTQYF. The chain recombines TRBV5-1 with TRBJ2-3, with 9 bases matching TRBD2. CDR3 length: 18 residues. CDR1 is SGHRS and CDR2 is YFSETQ in the germline V gene. The ends lost 2 bases at V and 1 base at J; junction bases unmatched: 11.

This clonotype was found a few times. J is TRBJ2-1 and V is TRBV7-3, with D unclear. CDR1 is SGHTA, CDR2 FQGTGA, per germline. The CDR3 totals 15 residues. V was trimmed by 0 bases and J by 7 bases, leaving 13 bases between them. CDR3: CASSLTPSPSNEQFF. As DNA, the CDR3 is TGTGCCAGCAGCTTAACACCCAGCCCTAGTAATGAGCAGTTCTTC.